The 29 T cell receptor beta chains below were found in one sample sequenced in a study of Ad26.COV2.S vaccination and SARS-CoV-2 variants. Treatment: some 20 received Ad26.COV2.S at low or high dose, single or two shots; five or six received placebo; per-sample allocation not given. Specimen acquisition occurred on day 63 following the initial vaccine or placebo injection. Profiled with immunoSEQ multiplex PCR; TCRdb holds only in-frame clones, not every one. The sample yields about 480,000 clones, 70% to 90% seen once. Source: peripheral blood, taken in a trial of Ad26.COV2.S vaccine versus placebo. Receptor source: a person between 18 and 60 years old who received the Ad26.COV2.S COVID-19 vaccine or a placebo.

The chain recombines TRBV25-1 with TRBJ2-1; D remains unclear. Germline assignment: CDR1 MGHDK and CDR2 SYGVNS. V was shortened by 1 base and J by 8 bases, with 12 bases between the two germline ends. This CDR3 is 14 amino acids long. The DNA of the CDR3 is TGTGCCAGCAGTGAATTGGGTGGCCTCGATGAGCAGTTCTTC. Residues: CASSELGGLDEQFF.

This chain links TRBV5-8 with TRBJ1-5, with TRBD1 matching 8 bases. The CDR3 has 14 amino acids. Trimming removed 4 bases from V and 3 bases from J; junction bases left unmatched: 3. CDR1 and CDR2 from the germline V gene are SGHTS and YDEGEE. Here the CDR3 reads CASSGGQVNQPQHF. The DNA for the CDR3 is TGTGCCAGCAGCGGGGGACAGGTCAATCAGCCCCAGCATTTT.

The J gene is TRBJ2-7, the V gene TRBV5-4; 8 bases fit TRBD2. Unmatched junction bases numbered 6, after V lost 4 bases and J lost 3 bases. The CDR3 extends over 14 amino acids. The germline CDR1 and CDR2 sequences are SGHNT and YYREEE (reference sequence). The CDR3: CASSLTSASYEQYF. The CDR3 coding sequence is TGTGCCAGCAGCCTGACTAGCGCGAGCTACGAGCAGTACTTC.

The V gene is TRBV4-3, the J gene TRBJ2-2; D gene uncertain. The germline V and J ends were trimmed by 2 bases and 6 bases, with 7 bases remaining between them. Per germline, CDR1 LGHNA and CDR2 YSLEER. The CDR3 is 13 residues long. CDR3 protein: CASSQRVSGELFF. The CDR3 region has the DNA TGCGCCAGCAGCCAAAGGGTGTCCGGGGAGCTGTTTTTT.

The rearrangement joins TRBV29-1 to TRBJ1-1; D may be TRBD1 (5 bases). Trimming removed 2 bases at V and 4 bases at J, with 8 bases between. Germline assignment: CDR1 SQVTM and CDR2 ANQGSEA. The CDR3 consists of 12 residues. As DNA, the CDR3 is TGCAGCGTTGAACGAAGGGGCACTGAAGCTTTCTTT. Its translation: CSVERRGTEAFF.

The chain recombines TRBV20-1 with TRBJ2-7; no firm D call. With 6 bases removed from V and 6 bases from J, the gap between germline ends came to 12 bases. The CDR3 consists of 11 residues. Germline V gene sequence: CDR1 DFQATT, CDR2 SNEGSKA (reference sequence). CDR3 bases: TGCAGTGCCTGGGCCCTCTCCGAGCAGTACTTC. It encodes CSAWALSEQYF.

This clone showed up just once. The chain is built from TRBV3-1 (or the pseudogene TRBV3-2) and TRBJ1-5; tentative D call: TRBD1 (6 bases). The germline gives CDR1 LGHDT, CDR2 YNNKEL (reference sequence). Trimming took off 4 bases at V and 6 bases at J, with 22 bases between the two ends. The CDR3 length is 17 residues. The CDR3 protein is CASSPTSDDRRGQPQHF. DNA of the CDR3: TGTGCCAGCAGCCCAACCTCCGATGACAGGAGGGGTCAGCCCCAGCATTTT.

The chain recombines TRBV5-4 with TRBJ2-7; 7 positions agree with TRBD2. This CDR3 comprises 15 residues. Germline V gene lookup returns CDR1 SGHNT and CDR2 YYREEE (reference sequence). V was clipped by 0 bases and J by 4 bases; unmatched bases: 7. The CDR3 nucleotides read TGTGCCAGCAGCTTGGGATTTAGCGGGCCGTACGAGCAGTACTTC. Protein sequence: CASSLGFSGPYEQYF.

The rearrangement joins TRBV3-1 (or the pseudogene TRBV3-2) to TRBJ2-5, with a weak D call TRBD1 (5 bases). With 4 bases removed from V and 5 bases from J, the gap between germline ends came to 17 bases. Germline V CDR1 and CDR2: LGHDT, YNNKEL (reference sequence). This CDR3 spans 15 amino acids. The CDR3 sequence: CASSLRRAGPETQYF. In nucleotides, the CDR3 is TGTGCCAGCAGCCTACGTCGGGCAGGGCCGGAGACCCAGTACTTC.

This clone was counted only a few times. The rearrangement joins TRBV7-9 to TRBJ2-5; perhaps TRBD2 as D (5 bases). The CDR3 extends over 14 amino acids. Per the germline V gene, CDR1 is SEHNR and CDR2 is FQNEAQ (reference sequence). V lost 3 bases, J lost 4 bases, and 12 bases lay in between. In DNA form, the CDR3 reads TGTGCCAGCAGCTTGGAGGCCTCAGTAGAGACCCAGTACTTC. It translates to CASSLEASVETQYF.

The chain carries TRBV3-1 (or the pseudogene TRBV3-2) and TRBJ1-1; D unresolved. Germline V gene sequence: CDR1 LGHDT, CDR2 YNNKEL (reference sequence). The CDR3 sequence is 14 residues long. Deletions cut 3 bases from V and 1 base from J, with 9 bases between. The CDR3 spells CASSHLAGNTEAFF. The CDR3 DNA reads as TGTGCCAGCAGCCATTTGGCAGGGAACACTGAAGCTTTCTTT.

This chain links TRBV5-6 with TRBJ1-1; the D gene is possibly TRBD1 (5 bases). CDR3 length: 14 amino acids. V lost 1 base to trimming and J lost 6 bases, with 13 bases between them. Germline values: CDR1 SGHDT, CDR2 YYEEEE. CDR3 DNA sequence: TGTGCCAGCAGCTTGCCGAATCAGGGTTCTGAAGCTTTCTTT. It codes for CASSLPNQGSEAFF.

The V and J genes are TRBV2 and TRBJ1-3, with no clear D. CDR3 length equals 16 residues. Trimming stripped 2 bases from V and 1 base from J, with 12 bases between. Per the germline V gene, CDR1 is SNHLY and CDR2 is FYNNEI. DNA of the CDR3: TGTGCCAGCAGTGAACTGGTCAGCCCTTCTGGAAACACCATATATTTT. Translation gives CASSELVSPSGNTIYF.

The chain employs TRBV21-1 and TRBJ2-3; the table's D call TRBD2 went unverified against the DNA. TRBV21-1 is given as a pseudogene. This CDR3 contains 18 residues. The CDR3 is CASSKRQTSGYLTDTQYF. The CDR3 nucleotides read TGTGCCAGCAGCAAACGGCAGACTAGCGGGTATCTCACAGATACGCAGTATTTT.

The chain is built from TRBV27 and TRBJ2-1; weak D call: TRBD2 (6 bases). Trimming took off 5 bases at V and 4 bases at J, with 15 bases between the two ends. CDR3 size: 15 residues. CDR1 is MNHEY, CDR2 SMNVEV, per germline (reference sequence). CDR3 region: CASSTRLEAYNEQFF. CDR3 bases: TGTGCCAGCAGTACGCGACTAGAAGCGTACAATGAGCAGTTCTTC.

The chain couples TRBV9 to TRBJ2-7; a weak D match, TRBD2 (5 bases). The CDR3 spans 16 residues. Germline loops: CDR1 SGDLS, CDR2 YYNGEE. Trimming pared 3 bases from V and 2 bases from J, leaving 18 bases between. The chain's CDR3 is CASSGSPSGIAYEQYF. The CDR3 region has the DNA TGTGCCAGCAGCGGGAGCCCTTCCGGGATTGCCTACGAGCAGTACTTC.

The rearrangement links TRBV29-1 to TRBJ2-3, with D possibly TRBD2 on 6 matching bases. Germline V gene sequence: CDR1 SQVTM, CDR2 ANQGSEA. The germline V and J ends were trimmed by 1 base and 2 bases, with 16 bases remaining between them. The CDR3 runs to 16 residues. CDR3 in amino acids: CSVEGGVGRDTDTQYF. DNA for the CDR3: TGCAGCGTTGAAGGGGGGGTCGGAAGAGACACAGATACGCAGTATTTT.

V and J are TRBV3-1 (or the pseudogene TRBV3-2) and TRBJ2-1; no firm D call. V was trimmed by 3 bases and J by 9 bases, leaving 15 bases between them. This CDR3 region has 14 residues. Germline CDR1 reads LGHDT; CDR2 reads YNNKEL (reference sequence). CDR3 in amino acids: CASSHLTFGPEQFF. CDR3 DNA sequence: TGTGCCAGCAGCCATCTAACGTTCGGGCCTGAGCAGTTCTTC.

The V gene is TRBV28, the J gene TRBJ2-7, with 7 bases identical to TRBD1. CDR3 length equals 15 residues. The germline CDR1 and CDR2 sequences are MDHEN and SYDVKM. V lost 1 base and J lost 7; bases outside the gene matches: 10. This chain's CDR3 is CASSLLQGTAGEQYF. For the CDR3, the DNA is TGTGCCAGCAGTTTATTACAGGGGACGGCCGGGGAGCAGTACTTC.

This clone showed up just once. This rearrangement joins TRBV5-6 to TRBJ2-1; TRBD2 aligns across 9 bases. After removal of 4 bases from V and 3 bases from J, the junction contained 8 bases not matched to a gene. CDR1 is SGHDT and CDR2 is YYEEEE in the germline V gene. The CDR3 covers 16 residues. The CDR3 nucleotides read TGTGCCAGCAGCCGGGAGCGCGGGGGGGACTACAATGAGCAGTTCTTC. Translated: CASSRERGGDYNEQFF.

In this sample, this clone turned up once. CDR3 nucleotide sequence: TGTGCCAGCATACATAGGACTAGCGGGCTATACAATGAGCAGTTCTTC. Residues: CASIHRTSGLYNEQFF. This rearrangement joins TRBV2 to TRBJ2-1, with 11 positions matching TRBD2. Germline CDR1 SNHLY, CDR2 FYNNEI. The CDR3 is 16 residues long. The V segment lost 7 bases and the J segment 4 bases; nucleotides outside the gene matches: 9.

This chain uses TRBV6-2 or TRBV6-3 with TRBJ1-5; TRBD1 aligns across 8 bases. The V and J ends lost 4 bases and 2 bases, in that order; junction bases with no gene match: 4. Germline CDR1 MNHEY, CDR2 SVGEGT. The CDR3 has 15 residues. This CDR3 reads CASSSNRGGNQPQHF. The CDR3 DNA sequence: TGTGCCAGCAGTTCCAACAGGGGGGGCAATCAGCCCCAGCATTTT.

V is TRBV28 and J is TRBJ2-7; 7 bases fit TRBD1. Germline V gene data show CDR1 as MDHEN and CDR2 as SYDVKM. The CDR3 is 14 amino acids. After removal of 3 bases from V and 2 bases from J, the junction contained 4 bases not matched to a gene. The DNA of the CDR3 is TGTGCCAGCAGTTTGGGAGACAGGGCCTACGAGCAGTACTTC. It yields the protein CASSLGDRAYEQYF.

In this sample, this clone turned up once. One junction end disagrees with the germline gene, perhaps due to a read error. J is TRBJ2-7 and V is TRBV6-6; 7 bases align to TRBD2. This CDR3 spans 12 amino acids. The V gene's germline CDR1 is MNHNY and CDR2 SVGAGI (reference sequence). CDR3 loop: CASSYSGGLSNF. DNA for the CDR3: TGTGCCAGCAGTTACTCGGGAGGGCTGAGTAACTTC.

This clone was counted a single time. The chain has TRBV5-5 and TRBJ2-2, with TRBD2 identical over 8 bases. This CDR3 is 19 amino acids long. J gave up 3 bases and V 4 bases, and 17 bases lay outside the gene matches. Germline lookup yields CDR1 SGHKS and CDR2 YYEKEE (reference sequence). The CDR3 protein is CASSGSASGLRRDTGELFF. DNA for the CDR3: TGTGCCAGCAGCGGATCCGCTAGCGGGCTAAGGAGGGACACCGGGGAGCTGTTTTTT.

This clone has a single count. This chain joins TRBV28 and TRBJ2-5; 8 bases match TRBD2. V gave up 5 bases and J gave up 2 bases; unmatched junction bases: 7. The CDR3 is 15 amino acids. Germline V gives CDR1 MDHEN, CDR2 SYDVKM. CDR3 sequence reads: CASSPTSGQQETQYF. The CDR3, as DNA: TGTGCCAGCAGTCCAACTAGCGGCCAGCAAGAGACCCAGTACTTC.

The genes are TRBV30 and TRBJ2-2; D not certain. The germline V gene has CDR1 GTSNPN and CDR2 SVGIG (reference sequence). CDR3 length: 10 residues. The V gene lost 8 bases and the J gene lost 4 bases, with 5 bases spanning the gap. CDR3 coding DNA: TGTGCCACCGGCACCGGGGAGCTGTTTTTT. It yields the protein CATGTGELFF.

This chain uses TRBV19 with TRBJ2-2, with D uncertain. The germline gives CDR1 LNHDA, CDR2 SQIVND (reference sequence). This CDR3 is 13 amino acids long. The V end lost 7 bases, the J end lost 1 base, and 7 bases lay between the germline ends. CDR3 region: CASTPRNTGELFF. The CDR3 DNA follows: TGTGCCAGTACCCCCAGGAACACCGGGGAGCTGTTTTTT.

Regarding this clone: Additional DNA sequences in this sample encode the identical CDR3. The chain recombines TRBV7-2 with TRBJ2-1; tentatively, D is TRBD2 (6 bases). CDR1 SGHTA and CDR2 FQGNSA come from the germline V gene. Trimming removed 0 bases from V and 3 bases from J, with 6 bases in between. The CDR3 runs 14 residues. As DNA, the CDR3 is TGTGCCAGCAGCTTAGCGGGAGGCTACAATGAGCAGTTCTTC. Translated, it gives CASSLAGGYNEQFF.